One and the same sample provided the 11 T cell receptor beta chains below, sequenced in a study of T cells after yellow fever vaccination. TCRdb reanalysed the 5' RACE reads using MiXCR and keeps one entry per CDR3 protein. The table includes around 150,000 distinct CDR3 sequences, under 7.5% detected once. Here the sequenced sample was CD4+ T cells sorted from PBMCs, taken more than 4 days after the first yellow fever vaccination. Receptors were obtained from a man between 18 and 35 years old who received the YFV17D yellow fever vaccine.

This clonotype was counted at least ten times. The rearrangement links TRBV28 to TRBJ1-6; D not resolved. Trimming left V 4 bases short and J 12 bases short, with 13 bases between. The germline gives CDR1 MDHEN, CDR2 SYDVKM. This CDR3 is built from 13 residues. This CDR3 reads CASSYQLRQPLHF. The DNA of the CDR3 is TGTGCCAGCAGTTACCAGCTAAGGCAACCCCTCCACTTT.

This clonotype was seen repeatedly, ten times or more. This sequence joins TRBV5-1 and TRBJ2-7, with 10 bases lining up with TRBD1. Germline V gene sequence: CDR1 SGHRS, CDR2 YFSETQ. This CDR3 contains 15 residues. V shed 4 bases, J shed 4 bases, and the junction held 8 bases outside the gene matches. The CDR3 region is CASSVVGTGEYEQYF. DNA of the CDR3: TGCGCCAGCAGCGTGGTCGGGACAGGGGAGTACGAGCAGTACTTC.

This clonotype was seen ten or more times. Since a much larger clone is just one base distant, this may be a read error. V is TRBV5-1 and J is TRBJ2-3, with 10 bases lining up with TRBD1. Germline loops: CDR1 SGHRS, CDR2 YFSETQ. The CDR3 sequence is 16 residues long. V lost 0 bases and J lost 1; bases outside the gene matches: 2. The CDR3 sequence is CASSLAGTGGTDTQYF. The CDR3 DNA reads as TGCGCCAGCAGCTTGGCCGGGACAGGGGGCACAGATACGCAGTATTTT.

This chain joins TRBV4-1 and TRBJ2-3, with D uncertain. The CDR3 runs 15 residues. Per the germline V gene, CDR1 is MGHRA and CDR2 is YSYEKL. The V and J ends lost 4 bases and 0 bases respectively, with 11 bases between them. The CDR3 DNA reads TGCGCCAGCAGCCCAGGCTTCCAAAGCACAGATACGCAGTATTTT. It yields the protein CASSPGFQSTDTQYF.

A remark on this clonotype: It may be a read error: a sequence one base away is much more abundant. This rearrangement joins TRBV6-2 or TRBV6-3 to TRBJ2-1; 10 nucleotides align to TRBD2. This CDR3 region has 20 residues. Germline V gene sequence: CDR1 MNHEY, CDR2 SVGEGT. The junction had 19 bases not matched to a gene; V was cut back by 6 bases and J by 2 bases. DNA for the CDR3: TGTGCCAGCAGGAGATGGGATTCTAGCGGGGGCTTCCTTACCTACAATGAGCAGTTCTTC. It translates to CASRRWDSSGGFLTYNEQFF.

The V and J genes are TRBV4-1 and TRBJ1-5; possibly TRBD1 for D (5 bases). The CDR3 has 16 residues. Germline CDR1 MGHRA, CDR2 YSYEKL. The ends were cut back, 4 bases at V and 4 bases at J, with 17 bases in the middle. CDR3 sequence: CASSRHSQGGNQPQHF. CDR3 bases: TGCGCCAGCAGCCGCCACAGCCAGGGTGGGAATCAGCCCCAGCATTTT.

This clonotype was found many times. The chain is built from TRBV29-1 and TRBJ1-1; TRBD1 might be the D (6 bases). CDR3 length equals 12 residues. Looked up from germline, CDR1 is SQVTM and CDR2 is ANQGSEA. V lost 6 bases and J 5 bases, leaving 13 bases between the germline ends. The CDR3 sequence is CSVSTGLTEAFF. CDR3 in DNA: TGCAGCGTGAGTACAGGGTTGACTGAAGCTTTCTTT.

In this sample, this clonotype turned up a few times. The chain has TRBV7-9 and TRBJ1-6; 8 nucleotides agree with TRBD1. V dropped 3 bases and J dropped 10; count of bases not matched to a gene: 11. The CDR3 extends over 16 amino acids. Germline V gene sequence: CDR1 SEHNR, CDR2 FQNEAQ (reference sequence). The CDR3 protein is CASSFADRVYRSPLHF. The CDR3 coding sequence is TGTGCCAGCAGCTTTGCGGACAGGGTCTATAGGTCACCCCTCCACTTT.

This clonotype was seen repeatedly, ten times or more. The chain is built from TRBV20-1 and TRBJ1-1; TRBD1 might be the D (5 bases). Germline V gives CDR1 DFQATT, CDR2 SNEGSKA (reference sequence). The CDR3 is made up of 15 amino acids. V lost 2 bases, J lost 1 base, and 14 bases lay in between. The DNA of the CDR3 is TGCAGTGCTAGACAGGGACGGAGGGAGAACACTGAAGCTTTCTTT. It yields the protein CSARQGRRENTEAFF.

V usage is TRBV2 and J usage is TRBJ1-4; D is unresolved. CDR1 is SNHLY, CDR2 FYNNEI, per germline. The CDR3 has 15 amino acids. V was shortened by 1 base and J by 8 bases, with 14 bases between the two germline ends. The CDR3 here is CASSEGSGGNEKLFF. The CDR3 coding sequence is TGTGCCAGCAGTGAAGGGTCAGGAGGGAACGAAAAACTGTTTTTT. The full variable domain, its missing parts supplied by reference TRBV2 and TRBJ1-4, is EPEVTQTPSHQVTQMGQEVILRCVPISNHLYFYWYRQILGQKVEFLVSFYNNEISEKSEIFDDQFSVERPDGSNFTLKIRSTKLEDSAMYFCASSEGSGGNEKLFFGSGTQLSVL.

The sample holds many counts of this clonotype. The chain couples TRBV12-3 or TRBV12-4 to TRBJ2-1; TRBD2 agrees at 10 bases. The V and J ends lost 5 bases and 10 bases, in that order; junction bases with no gene match: 11. This CDR3 comprises 15 residues. CDR3 nucleotides: TGTGCCAGCAGTCAAGTAGCGGGGGGCGGGGGAGAGCAGTTCTTC. It codes for CASSQVAGGGGEQFF.